The sequence of this TCR beta chain was determined in a study of PD-1 blockade in classical Hodgkin lymphoma. The time point: cycle 4 day 1 (C4D1), after 6 weeks of nivolumab. Autologous stem cell transplantation was followed by relapse in every patient, and brentuximab vedotin exposure varied. V was clipped by 5 bases and J by 3 bases, with 14 bases between them. The CDR3 has 14 residues. Germline values: CDR1 LNHDA, CDR2 SQIVND (reference sequence). The study's findings and limits: At baseline, newly diagnosed patients reportedly showed less TCR diversity than healthy donors. Complete responders showed a baseline diversity that resembled the diversity of newly diagnosed patients.

Concerning this clone itself: The antigen remains undetermined.

Data came from immunoSEQ multiplex PCR; TCRdb stores just in-frame clones and leaves some out. The data show over 60,000 clones, roughly 92% seen once. The starting material was peripheral blood mononuclear cells (PBMCs), obtained before the fourth cycle of nivolumab. V is TRBV19 and J is TRBJ2-7; D might be TRBD1 (5 bases). This sequence was found in a human donor with classical Hodgkin lymphoma. CDR3 coding DNA: TGTGCCAGTAGTGCGAGGACACCTAGCTACGAGCAGTACTTC. Translated: CASSARTPSYEQYF.